This T cell receptor beta chain is drawn from a study of CD8+ T cells in alopecia areata. With 4 bases clipped from V and 8 bases from J, the junction kept 13 bases outside the gene matches. CDR3 length: 16 residues. The V gene's germline CDR1 is SGHRS and CDR2 YFSETQ. This clone was recorded a few times. Its antigen is currently unknown. General study findings and limits: Relative to normal scalp, lesional scalp, especially alopecia totalis/universalis, showed higher clonality. Sequencing of scalp tissue also captures the resident alphabeta T cells of normal skin. Sharing of TCR sequences between patients (possibly for HLA-related reasons) was less clear than in mice.

Cell sorting on a FACSAria was used to separate CD4+ and CD8+ T cells from the PBMCs. RNA was isolated and reverse transcribed to cDNA, the sequencing template. Sequencing used immunoSEQ multiplex PCR; TCRdb keeps in-frame clones, though not all of them. The sample shows about 140,000 clones, approximately 60% of them seen only once. The chain combines TRBV5-1 with TRBJ2-1; the match to TRBD2 covers 9 bases. The receptor was derived from a human donor in good health. The specimen sequenced was CD4+ T cells sorted from blood. The CDR3 loop is CASSPVAGGPGYEQFF. The CDR3 nucleotides are TGCGCCAGCAGCCCCGTCGCGGGAGGGCCGGGGTATGAGCAGTTCTTC. Full variable domain (missing parts from reference TRBV5-1 and TRBJ2-1): KAGVTQTPRYLIKTRGQQVTLSCSPISGHRSVSWYQQTPGQGLQFLFEYFSETQRNKGNFPGRFSGRQFSNSRSEMNVSTLELGDSALYLCASSPVAGGPGYEQFFGPGTRLTVL.